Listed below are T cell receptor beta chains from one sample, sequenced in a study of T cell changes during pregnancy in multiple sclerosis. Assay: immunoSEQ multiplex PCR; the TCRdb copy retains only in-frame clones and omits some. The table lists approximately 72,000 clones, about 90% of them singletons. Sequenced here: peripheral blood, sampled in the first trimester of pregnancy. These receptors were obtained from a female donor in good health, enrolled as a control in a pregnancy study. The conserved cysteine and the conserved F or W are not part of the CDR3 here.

cdr3_aa: ASSLNGVNTEAF
v_call: TRBV5-1

cdr3_aa: ASSLDGTHFGELF
v_call: TRBV7-8

cdr3_aa: ASGLDQKGQPNGRETQY
v_call: TRBV12-5

cdr3_aa: ASSPQPRGLGETQY
v_call: TRBV5-1

cdr3_aa: ASSPLSSYNEQF
v_call: TRBV5-1

cdr3_aa: ASSFSWNTGELF
v_call: TRBV7-2

cdr3_aa: ASSSGSEQY
v_call: TRBV25-1

cdr3_aa: ASSAAGEGEQY
v_call: TRBV28

cdr3_aa: ASSPQGGYNEQF
v_call: TRBV5-1

cdr3_aa: ASRVGGQNYGYT
v_call: TRBV27

cdr3_aa: ASSLVEGMREGRTQY
v_call: TRBV7-2

cdr3_aa: ASSDSMLAGGADTQY
v_call: TRBV6-4

cdr3_aa: ASSQAGHIDGYT
v_call: TRBV4-1

cdr3_aa: ASSIGVSYNEQF
v_call: TRBV19

cdr3_aa: ARESGTSGRSYNEQF
v_call: TRBV5-8

cdr3_aa: ASYTTTGRTEAF
v_call: TRBV6-5

cdr3_aa: ASSPIGGETQY
v_call: TRBV18

cdr3_aa: ASSLNDLRETQY
v_call: TRBV5-1

cdr3_aa: ATSRDAEADTQY
v_call: TRBV15

cdr3_aa: ASSPGLATYEQY
v_call: TRBV18

cdr3_aa: ASSLGQGSSYEQY
v_call: TRBV5-5

cdr3_aa: ASSYGIALNTEAF
v_call: TRBV6-5